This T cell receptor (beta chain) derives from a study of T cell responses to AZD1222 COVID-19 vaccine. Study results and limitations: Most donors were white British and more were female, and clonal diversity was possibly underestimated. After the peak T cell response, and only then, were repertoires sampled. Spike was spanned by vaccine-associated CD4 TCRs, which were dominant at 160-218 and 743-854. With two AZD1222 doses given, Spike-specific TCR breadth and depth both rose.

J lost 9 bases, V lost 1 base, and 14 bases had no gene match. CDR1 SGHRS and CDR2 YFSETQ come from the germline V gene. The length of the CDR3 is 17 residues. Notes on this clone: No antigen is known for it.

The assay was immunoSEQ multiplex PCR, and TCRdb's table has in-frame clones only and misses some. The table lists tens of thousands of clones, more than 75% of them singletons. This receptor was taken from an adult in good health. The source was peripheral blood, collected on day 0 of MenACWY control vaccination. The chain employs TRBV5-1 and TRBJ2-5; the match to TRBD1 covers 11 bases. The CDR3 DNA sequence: TGCGCCAGCAGCTTGTCCCCTGGACAGGGGGCCCGGTTTGCCCAGTACTTC. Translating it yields CASSLSPGQGARFAQYF.